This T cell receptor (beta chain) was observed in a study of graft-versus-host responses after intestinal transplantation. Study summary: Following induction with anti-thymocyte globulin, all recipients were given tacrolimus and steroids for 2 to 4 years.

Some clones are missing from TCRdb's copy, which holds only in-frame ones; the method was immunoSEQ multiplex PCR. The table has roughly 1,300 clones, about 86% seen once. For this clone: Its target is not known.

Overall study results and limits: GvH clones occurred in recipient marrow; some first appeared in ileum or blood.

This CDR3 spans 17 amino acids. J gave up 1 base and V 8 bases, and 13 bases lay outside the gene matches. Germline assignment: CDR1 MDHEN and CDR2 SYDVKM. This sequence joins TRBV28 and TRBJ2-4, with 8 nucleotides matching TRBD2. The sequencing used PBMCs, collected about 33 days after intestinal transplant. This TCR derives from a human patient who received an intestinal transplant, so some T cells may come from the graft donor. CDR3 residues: CASGAGSGRTAKNIQYF. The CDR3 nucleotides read TGTGCCAGCGGGGCGGGGAGCGGGAGAACGGCCAAAAACATTCAGTACTTC.